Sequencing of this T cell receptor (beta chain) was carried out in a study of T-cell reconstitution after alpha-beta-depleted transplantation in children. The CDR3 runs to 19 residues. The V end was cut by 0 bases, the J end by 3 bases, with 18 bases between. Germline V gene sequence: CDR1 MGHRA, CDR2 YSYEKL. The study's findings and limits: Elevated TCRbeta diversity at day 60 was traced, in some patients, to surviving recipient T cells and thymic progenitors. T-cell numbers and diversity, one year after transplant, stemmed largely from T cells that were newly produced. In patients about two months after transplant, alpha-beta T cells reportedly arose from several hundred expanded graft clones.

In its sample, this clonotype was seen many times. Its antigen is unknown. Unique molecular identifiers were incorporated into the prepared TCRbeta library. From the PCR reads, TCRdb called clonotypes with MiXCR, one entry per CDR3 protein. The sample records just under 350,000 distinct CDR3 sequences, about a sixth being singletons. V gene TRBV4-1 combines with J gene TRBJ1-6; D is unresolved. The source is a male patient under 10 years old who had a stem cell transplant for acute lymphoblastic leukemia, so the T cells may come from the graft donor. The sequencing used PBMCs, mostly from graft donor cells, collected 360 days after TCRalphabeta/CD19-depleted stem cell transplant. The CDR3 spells CASSQEGGLNGFYNSPLHF. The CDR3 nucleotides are TGCGCCAGCAGCCAAGAAGGTGGACTAAACGGCTTCTATAATTCACCCCTCCACTTT.